The 28 T cell receptor beta chains reported below all come from one sample, sequenced in a study of blood T cells in healthy people across ages. Sample-barcoded 5' priming and a J-beta primer mix drove a second PCR of about 7 to 12 cycles. Each CDR3 protein is one row after TCRdb ran MiXCR on the 5' RACE reads. Among 730,000 or so distinct CDR3 sequences listed, more than 40% were seen once. Sample: blood. These receptors all come from an older woman in good health.

This clonotype occurred a few times. This chain joins TRBV20-1 and TRBJ1-5; possible D gene TRBD1, 5 bases. The CDR3 is 15 residues long. V was cut by 0 bases and J by 7 bases, with 16 bases left in between. Germline V CDR1 and CDR2: DFQATT, SNEGSKA (reference sequence). The CDR3 bases are TGCAGTGCTAGAGAGCCTCCGGGGGGTGGGCAGCCCCAGCATTTT. Its protein product is CSAREPPGGGQPQHF.

The chain combines TRBV24-1 with TRBJ2-5, with TRBD1 matching 7 bases. V shed 4 bases, J shed 5 bases, and the junction held 6 bases outside the gene matches. Per the germline V gene, CDR1 is KGHDR and CDR2 is SFDVKD. This CDR3 is built from 14 residues. DNA for the CDR3: TGTGCCACCAGTGAACAGGGGACACTGGAGACCCAGTACTTC. This sequence encodes CATSEQGTLETQYF.

The V call is TRBV29-1, the J call TRBJ2-5; the D is unclear. Germline V gene sequence: CDR1 SQVTM, CDR2 ANQGSEA. The CDR3 has 14 amino acids. Deletions cut 0 bases from V and 2 bases from J, with 10 bases between. This chain's CDR3 is CSVEDLWGQETQYF. The CDR3 bases are TGCAGCGTTGAAGATCTCTGGGGACAAGAGACCCAGTACTTC.

This clonotype has a handful of counts. V usage is TRBV20-1 and J usage is TRBJ2-7; 7 bases match TRBD1. The CDR3 runs 15 residues. Per the germline V gene, CDR1 is DFQATT and CDR2 is SNEGSKA (reference sequence). The ends lost 0 bases at V and 5 bases at J; junction bases unmatched: 10. The CDR3 DNA follows: TGCAGTGCTAGAGATCCGAGGGGGCTAGGGGACGAGCAGTACTTC. Protein product: CSARDPRGLGDEQYF.

V is TRBV30 and J is TRBJ1-1, with 9 bases that match TRBD1. CDR3 length: 13 amino acids. Germline loops: CDR1 GTSNPN, CDR2 SVGIG (reference sequence). Germline trimming cut 1 base from V and 4 bases from J; bases unmatched to any gene: 1. The CDR3 DNA sequence: TGTGCCTGGAGTGGACAGGGGGGCACTGAAGCTTTCTTT. This translates into CAWSGQGGTEAFF.

The V and J genes are TRBV7-2 and TRBJ2-5; 8 positions agree with TRBD2. V trimming: 1 base; J trimming: 5 bases; junction bases outside the gene matches: 6. Germline CDR1 is SGHTA and CDR2 is FQGNSA. This CDR3 comprises 15 residues. In DNA, the CDR3 is TGTGCCAGCAGCTTAGGGCCCGGGGGGGTGGAGACCCAGTACTTC. This translates into CASSLGPGGVETQYF.

The table lists this clonotype with many counts. CDR3 bases: TGTGCCAGCACCGTGGCAGGGGTGGGTGAGACCCAGTACTTC. Translated, it gives CASTVAGVGETQYF. The gene calls are TRBV12-3 or TRBV12-4 and TRBJ2-5; TRBD1 is a possible D gene (6 bases). This CDR3 spans 14 amino acids. Trimming shortened V by 7 bases and J by 5 bases, and 17 bases separated the two germline ends.

This chain connects TRBV7-9 to TRBJ2-7; 9 positions match TRBD2. Germline-derived CDR1 and CDR2 are SEHNR and FQNEAQ (reference sequence). J lost 2 bases, V lost 5 bases, and 7 bases had no gene match. CDR3 size: 15 residues. CDR3 loop: CASSPSSGKTYEQYF. Written as DNA, the CDR3 is TGTGCCAGCAGCCCATCTAGCGGGAAGACCTACGAGCAGTACTTC.

J is TRBJ2-5 and V is TRBV12-3 or TRBV12-4; TRBD1 might be the D (6 bases). The J call is uncertain, as TRBJ2-7 better fits the DNA end. The CDR3 has 13 amino acids. The CDR3 nucleotides are TGTGCCAGCAGGACAGGAGCCGGGAACGAGCAGTACTTC. It encodes CASRTGAGNEQYF.

V gene TRBV29-1 combines with J gene TRBJ2-2; 12 bases align to TRBD1. Trimming removed 7 bases from V and 4 bases from J; junction bases left unmatched: 7. The CDR3 is 15 amino acids. Germline CDR1 SQVTM, CDR2 ANQGSEA. The DNA for the CDR3 is TGCAGCGGGGGGACAGGGGGCCTCGGCACCGGGGAGCTGTTTTTT. This encodes CSGGTGGLGTGELFF.

The genes are TRBV5-1 and TRBJ2-4; 7 bases match TRBD1. Trimming at V came to 7 bases and at J to 0 bases, leaving 7 bases not matched to a gene. The germline gives CDR1 SGHRS, CDR2 YFSETQ. CDR3 size: 15 residues. The DNA of the CDR3 is TGCGCCAGCGGACTTGGGACAGTAGCCAAAAACATTCAGTACTTC. Translation gives CASGLGTVAKNIQYF.

The chain carries TRBV18 and TRBJ2-7; D possibly uses TRBD1 or TRBD2 (6 bases each). This CDR3 comprises 15 residues. The V gene lost 3 bases and the J gene lost 4 bases, with 16 bases spanning the gap. The V gene's germline CDR1 is KGHSH and CDR2 LQKENI. In DNA form, the CDR3 reads TGTGCCAGCTCACCGGGACAACCGGAGGGTTACGAGCAGTACTTC. This encodes CASSPGQPEGYEQYF.

A remark on this clonotype: The junction and the germline gene differ at one end; a read error may be behind it. The V gene is TRBV10-2, the J gene TRBJ2-3; weak D call: TRBD1 (6 bases). Germline CDR1 and CDR2: WSHSY and SAAADI. CDR3 length equals 15 residues. As DNA, the CDR3 is TGCGCCAGCAGTCGTGGACAGACAAGCACAGATACGCGGTATTTT. Protein sequence: CASSRGQTSTDTRYF.

This chain connects TRBV27 to TRBJ2-5, with D hard to call. The assigned J gene may be wrong: the sequence end matches TRBJ2-7 better. This CDR3 has 15 amino acids. Per germline, CDR1 MNHEY and CDR2 SMNVEV (reference sequence). CDR3: CASSLSGVGSYEQYF. CDR3 nucleotide sequence: TGTGCCAGCAGTTTGTCGGGTGTCGGATCCTACGAGCAGTACTTC.

As regards this clonotype: A clone one base away is much larger, so this may be a read error. This chain connects TRBV7-2 to TRBJ2-5, with 8 bases fitting TRBD2. The V gene end was trimmed by 2 bases and the J gene end by 5 bases; junction bases not matched to a gene: 16. The CDR3 is 18 residues long. Germline V gives CDR1 SGHTA, CDR2 FQGNSA. CDR3 residues: CASSLTARRSGNKETQYF. For the CDR3, the DNA is TGTGCCAGCAGCTTAACAGCCCGCCGTAGCGGGAATAAGGAGACCCAGTACTTC.

The chain is built from TRBV20-1 and TRBJ2-5, with 7 bases that match TRBD2. Per germline, CDR1 DFQATT and CDR2 SNEGSKA (reference sequence). The CDR3 is made up of 13 amino acids. V gave up 6 bases and J gave up 4 bases; unmatched junction bases: 8. CDR3 nucleotides: TGCAGTGCCCTCCGGACGGGGGGAGAGACCCAGTACTTC. Amino acids: CSALRTGGETQYF.

The chain has TRBV6-5 and TRBJ2-5, with D unclear. Germline assignment: CDR1 MNHEY and CDR2 SVGAGI. The length of the CDR3 is 15 residues. V lost 0 bases and J 11 bases, leaving 19 bases between the germline ends. In DNA, the CDR3 is TGTGCCAGCAGTTACTCCGCGTCAGTTAGCTACGTGCAGTACTTC. Its translation is CASSYSASVSYVQYF.

CDR3 residues: CASSDGATGTDTQYF. The CDR3 coding sequence is TGTGCCAGCAGTGATGGAGCCACTGGCACAGATACGCAGTATTTT. The gene calls are TRBV2 and TRBJ2-3; no reliable D call. This CDR3 has 15 amino acids. V was clipped by 3 bases and J by 1 base, with 11 bases between them. Germline CDR1 SNHLY, CDR2 FYNNEI. Supplemented by reference TRBV2 and TRBJ2-3, the full variable domain reads EPEVTQTPSHQVTQMGQEVILRCVPISNHLYFYWYRQILGQKVEFLVSFYNNEISEKSEIFDDQFSVERPDGSNFTLKIRSTKLEDSAMYFCASSDGATGTDTQYFGPGTRLTVL.

This clonotype appeared many times. The chain is built from TRBV7-9 and TRBJ1-2; D unclear. CDR3 length: 14 amino acids. Trimming removed 1 base at V and 0 bases at J, with 6 bases between. Germline assignment: CDR1 SEHNR and CDR2 FQNEAQ (reference sequence). The CDR3: CASSLDQTNYGYTF. The CDR3 coding sequence is TGTGCCAGCAGCTTAGACCAGACTAACTATGGCTACACCTTC.

There are a few counts of this clonotype. The chain employs TRBV29-1 and TRBJ2-1; D might be TRBD2 (7 bases). Germline CDR1 reads SQVTM; CDR2 reads ANQGSEA. The ends were cut back, 7 bases at V and 6 bases at J, with 13 bases in the middle. The CDR3 is 12 amino acids. This chain's CDR3 is CSAHGGLNEQFF. The CDR3 coding sequence is TGCAGCGCCCACGGGGGGCTCAATGAGCAGTTCTTC.

This clonotype was seen only a few times. This sequence joins TRBV5-5 and TRBJ2-4, with unresolved D. Judging by the DNA end, TRBJ2-7 fits better; the J call may be wrong. Germline CDR1 reads SGHKS; CDR2 reads YYEKEE (reference sequence). This CDR3 has 12 residues. The CDR3 nucleotides are TGTGCCAGCAGCTCGCTCCCCACCGAGCAGTACTTC. Amino acid sequence: CASSSLPTEQYF.

This clonotype has more than one count but fewer than ten. V and J are TRBV9 and TRBJ1-2, with D unclear. The length of the CDR3 is 10 residues. V lost 4 bases, J lost 11 bases, and 9 bases lay in between. Germline CDR1 and CDR2: SGDLS and YYNGEE. DNA for the CDR3: TGTGCCAGCAGCTCTACAATTTACACCTTC. Encoded protein: CASSSTIYTF.

This clonotype was counted between two and nine times. This chain connects TRBV21-1 to TRBJ2-1; no check of the table's D call, TRBD2, against the DNA was made. TRBV21-1 is tagged as a pseudogene. This CDR3 is built from 15 residues. CDR3 amino acids: CASSDPGLLYNEQFF. CDR3 nucleotide sequence: TGTGCCAGCAGCGATCCAGGACTACTATACAATGAGCAGTTCTTC.

The genes are TRBV21-1 and TRBJ1-5. TRBV21-1 is marked as a pseudogene. CDR3 length: 14 residues. The CDR3 is CASAGVMGNQPQHF. In DNA form, the CDR3 reads TGTGCCAGCGCAGGTGTAATGGGCAATCAGCCCCAGCATTTT.

The chain links TRBV20-1 to TRBJ1-6, with D possibly matching TRBD1 (5 bases). The CDR3 covers 14 residues. CDR1 is DFQATT and CDR2 is SNEGSKA in the germline V gene (reference sequence). With 6 bases removed from V and 3 bases from J, the gap between germline ends came to 12 bases. This CDR3 reads CSARAGNYNSPLHF. DNA of the CDR3: TGCAGTGCCCGGGCAGGGAACTATAATTCACCCCTCCACTTT.

This rearrangement joins TRBV4-2 to TRBJ2-2; TRBD1 matches at 10 bases. Germline V gene sequence: CDR1 LGHNA, CDR2 YNFKEQ. Trimming took 1 base from V and 7 from J; bases not matched to a gene: 6. The CDR3 is 16 residues long. CDR3 protein: CASSQGRQGAGGELFF. CDR3 DNA sequence: TGTGCCAGCAGCCAAGGTCGACAGGGGGCAGGCGGGGAGCTGTTTTTT.

J is TRBJ2-6 and V is TRBV28; D gene uncertain. The CDR3 is made up of 15 amino acids. CDR1 is MDHEN and CDR2 is SYDVKM in the germline V gene. With 7 bases removed from V and 4 bases from J, the gap between germline ends came to 14 bases. DNA of the CDR3: TGTGCCAGCACCCAAGTCCGGTCCGGGGCCAACGTCCTGACTTTC. Translating it yields CASTQVRSGANVLTF.

The rearrangement links TRBV7-2 to TRBJ2-7; D is perhaps TRBD1 or TRBD2 (6 bases each). V was trimmed by 5 bases and J by 3 bases, leaving 17 bases between them. The CDR3 has 15 amino acids. Germline V gives CDR1 SGHTA, CDR2 FQGNSA. The CDR3 spells CASSGIGGAYYEQYF. CDR3 in DNA: TGTGCCAGCAGCGGTATCGGGGGCGCTTACTACGAGCAGTACTTC.